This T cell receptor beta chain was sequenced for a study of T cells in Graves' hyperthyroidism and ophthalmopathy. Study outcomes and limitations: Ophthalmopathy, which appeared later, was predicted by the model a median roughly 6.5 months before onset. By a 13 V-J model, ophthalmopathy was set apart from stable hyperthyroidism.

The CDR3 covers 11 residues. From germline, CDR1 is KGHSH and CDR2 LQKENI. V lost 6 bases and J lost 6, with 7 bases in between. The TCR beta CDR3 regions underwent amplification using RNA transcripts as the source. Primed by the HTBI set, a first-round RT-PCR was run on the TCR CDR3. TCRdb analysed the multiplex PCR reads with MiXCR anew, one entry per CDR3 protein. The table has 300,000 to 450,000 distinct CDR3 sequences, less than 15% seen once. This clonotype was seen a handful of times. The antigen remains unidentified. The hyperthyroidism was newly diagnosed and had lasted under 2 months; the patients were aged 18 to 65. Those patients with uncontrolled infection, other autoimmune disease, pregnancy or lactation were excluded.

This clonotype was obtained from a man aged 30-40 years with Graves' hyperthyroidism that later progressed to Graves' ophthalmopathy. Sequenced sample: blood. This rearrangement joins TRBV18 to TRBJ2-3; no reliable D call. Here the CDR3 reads CASSTRDTQYF. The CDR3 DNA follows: TGTGCCAGCTCTACCCGCGATACGCAGTATTTT. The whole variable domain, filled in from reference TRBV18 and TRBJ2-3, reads NAGVMQNPRHLVRRRGQEARLRCSPMKGHSHVYWYRQLPEEGLKFMVYLQKENIIDESGMPKERFSAEFPKEGPSILRIQQVVRGDSAAYFCASSTRDTQYFGPGTRLTVL.